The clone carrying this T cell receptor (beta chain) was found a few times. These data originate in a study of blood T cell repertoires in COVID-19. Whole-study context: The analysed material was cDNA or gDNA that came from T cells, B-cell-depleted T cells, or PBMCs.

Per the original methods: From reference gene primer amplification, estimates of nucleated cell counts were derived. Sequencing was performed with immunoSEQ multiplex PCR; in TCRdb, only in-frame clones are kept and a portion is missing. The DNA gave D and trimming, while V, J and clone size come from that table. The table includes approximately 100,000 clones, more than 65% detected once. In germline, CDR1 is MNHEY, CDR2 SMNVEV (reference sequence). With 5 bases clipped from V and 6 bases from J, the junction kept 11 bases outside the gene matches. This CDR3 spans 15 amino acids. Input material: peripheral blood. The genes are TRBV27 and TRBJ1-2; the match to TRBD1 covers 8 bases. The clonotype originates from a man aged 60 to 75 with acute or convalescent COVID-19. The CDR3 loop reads CASSLRIQDRDGYTF. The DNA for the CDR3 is TGTGCCAGCAGTCTACGGATTCAGGACAGGGATGGCTACACCTTC.